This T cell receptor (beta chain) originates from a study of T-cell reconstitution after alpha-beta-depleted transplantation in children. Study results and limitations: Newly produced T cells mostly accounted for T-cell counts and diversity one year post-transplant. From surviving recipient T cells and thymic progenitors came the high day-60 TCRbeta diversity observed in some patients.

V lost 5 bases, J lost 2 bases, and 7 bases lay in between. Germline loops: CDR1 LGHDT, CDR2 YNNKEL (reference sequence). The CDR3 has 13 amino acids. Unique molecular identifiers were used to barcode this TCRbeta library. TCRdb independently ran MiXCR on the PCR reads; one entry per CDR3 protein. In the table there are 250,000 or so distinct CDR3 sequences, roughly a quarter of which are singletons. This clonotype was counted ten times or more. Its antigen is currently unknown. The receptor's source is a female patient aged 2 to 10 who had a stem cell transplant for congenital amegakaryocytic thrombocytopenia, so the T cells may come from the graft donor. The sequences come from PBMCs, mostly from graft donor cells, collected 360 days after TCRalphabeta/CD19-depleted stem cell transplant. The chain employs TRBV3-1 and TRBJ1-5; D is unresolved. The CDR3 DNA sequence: TGTGCCAGCAGCACCCAGGGCAATCAGCCCCAGCATTTT. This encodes CASSTQGNQPQHF.